Listed below are T cell receptor beta chains from one sample, sequenced in a study of cytomegalovirus exposure and HLA in healthy donors. Only in-frame clones appear in the TCRdb table, and some are missing; sequencing was by immunoSEQ multiplex PCR. The sample carries over 100,000 clones, approximately 78% recorded once. The material sequenced was PBMCs. The source of these receptors is a female donor in good health and CMV-seronegative. The CDR3 runs from the conserved cysteine through the conserved F or W.

V gene	CDR3 protein
TRBV19	CASRGGREGPEPAKNIQYF
TRBV18	CASSPLDRAEQFF
TRBV2	CASRSGAQSSYEQYF
TRBV6-5	CASSYSSGIQFEQYF
TRBV7-9	CASDPEPSREQYF
TRBV9	CASSLRGGGNEQFF
TRBV6-5	CASSYGGGSTEAFF
TRBV27	CAIADSLSYNEQFF
TRBV29-1	CSVEQGTDTQYF
TRBV20-1	CSARAGSEQFF
TRBV29-1	CSAETGRNTEAFF
TRBV7-2	CASSPDRDDGYTF
TRBV28	CATRQGSGNTIYF